Sequencing of this TCR beta chain was carried out in a study of T cell repertoires in cytomegalovirus infection. Germline V gene data show CDR1 as SGHRS and CDR2 as YFSETQ. The CDR3 length is 16 residues. Germline trimming cut 4 bases from V and 5 bases from J; bases unmatched to any gene: 9. TCRdb reanalysed the reads using MiXCR and keeps one entry per CDR3 protein. There are some 270,000 distinct CDR3 sequences in the sample; 17% occur only once, and less than 50% lies in the top ten. The TCR comes from a human donor in good health (CMV status not recorded). Some clones in this sample may be carry-over from other donors' samples. V usage is TRBV5-1 and J usage is TRBJ2-1, with TRBD2 identical over 10 bases. Sequencing was performed on CD8+ T cells from PBMCs. DNA of the CDR3: TGCGCCAGCAGCATATATATAGCGGGGGGAGACAATGAGCAGTTCTTC. Translated, it gives CASSIYIAGGDNEQFF.